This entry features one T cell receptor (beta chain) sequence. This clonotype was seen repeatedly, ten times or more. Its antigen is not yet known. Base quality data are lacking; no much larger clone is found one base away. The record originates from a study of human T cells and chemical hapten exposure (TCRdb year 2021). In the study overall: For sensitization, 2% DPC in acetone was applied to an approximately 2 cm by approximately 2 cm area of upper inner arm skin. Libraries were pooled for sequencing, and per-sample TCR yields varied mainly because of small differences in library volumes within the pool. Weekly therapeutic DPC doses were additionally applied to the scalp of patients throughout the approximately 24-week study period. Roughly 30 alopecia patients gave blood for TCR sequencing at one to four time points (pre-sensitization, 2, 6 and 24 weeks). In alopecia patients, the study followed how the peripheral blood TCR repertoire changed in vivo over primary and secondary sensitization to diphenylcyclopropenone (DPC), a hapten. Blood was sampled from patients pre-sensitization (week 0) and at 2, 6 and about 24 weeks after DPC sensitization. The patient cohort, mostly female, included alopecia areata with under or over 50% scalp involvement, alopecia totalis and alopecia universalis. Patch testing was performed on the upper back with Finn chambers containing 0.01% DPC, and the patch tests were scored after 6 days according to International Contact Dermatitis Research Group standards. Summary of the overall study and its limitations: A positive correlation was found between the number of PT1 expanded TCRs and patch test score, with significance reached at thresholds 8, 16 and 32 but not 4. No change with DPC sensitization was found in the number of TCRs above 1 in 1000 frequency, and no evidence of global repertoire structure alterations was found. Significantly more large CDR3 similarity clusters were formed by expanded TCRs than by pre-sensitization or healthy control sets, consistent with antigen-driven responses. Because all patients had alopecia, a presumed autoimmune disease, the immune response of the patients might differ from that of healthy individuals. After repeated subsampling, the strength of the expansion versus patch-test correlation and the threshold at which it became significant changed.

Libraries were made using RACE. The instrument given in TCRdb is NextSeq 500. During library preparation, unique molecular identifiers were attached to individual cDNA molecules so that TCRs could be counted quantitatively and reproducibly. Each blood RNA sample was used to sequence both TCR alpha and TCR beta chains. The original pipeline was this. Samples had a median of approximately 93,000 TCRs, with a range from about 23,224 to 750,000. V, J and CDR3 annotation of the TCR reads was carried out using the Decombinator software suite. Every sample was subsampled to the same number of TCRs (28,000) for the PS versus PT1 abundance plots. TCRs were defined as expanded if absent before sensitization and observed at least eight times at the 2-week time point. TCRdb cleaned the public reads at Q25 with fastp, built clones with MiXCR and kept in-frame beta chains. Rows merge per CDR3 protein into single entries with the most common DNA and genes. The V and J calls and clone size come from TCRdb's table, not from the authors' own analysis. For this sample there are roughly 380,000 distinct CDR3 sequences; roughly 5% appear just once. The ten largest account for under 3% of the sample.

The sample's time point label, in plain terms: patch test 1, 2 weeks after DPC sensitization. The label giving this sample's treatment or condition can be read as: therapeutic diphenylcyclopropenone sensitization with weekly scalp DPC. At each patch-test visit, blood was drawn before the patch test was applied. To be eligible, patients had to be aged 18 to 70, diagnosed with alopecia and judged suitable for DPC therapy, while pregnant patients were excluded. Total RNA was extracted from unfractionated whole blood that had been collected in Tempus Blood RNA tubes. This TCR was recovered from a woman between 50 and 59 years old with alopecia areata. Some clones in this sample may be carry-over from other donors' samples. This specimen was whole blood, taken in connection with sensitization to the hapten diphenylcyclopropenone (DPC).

The bases are TGCAGCGTTGAAAGGGACAGCTCCTACAATGAGCAGTTCTTC. Its translation is CSVERDSSYNEQFF. Here the chain combines TRBV29-1 and TRBJ2-1; 7 bases in between match TRBD1. V lost 2 bases and J lost 0 bases, and the count of bases not matched to a germline gene is 1. Its CDR3 holds 14 amino acids, cysteine through phenylalanine. Of the read, only the CDR3 DNA is kept; its 42 bases are in frame from base 1. Sequences SQVTM (CDR1) and ANQGSEA (CDR2) are obtained from the germline V gene.